Listed below are T cell receptor beta chains from one sample, sequenced in a study of regulatory T cells in long-lasting Graves disease. In TCRdb, the multiplex PCR reads were re-called with MiXCR into one record per CDR3 protein. The sample records about 340,000 distinct CDR3 sequences, roughly a fifth being singletons. The specimen was peripheral blood mononuclear cells (PBMCs), collected when the disease was refractory, from a patient treated with antithyroid drugs. The receptors stem from a female donor with Graves disease. Each CDR3 is given with its conserved first and last residue. D genes are given only for firm matches. The size of a clone is reported for some rows only, either as once, few or many, or as a class for expanded clones.

j_gene: TRBJ2-2; v_gene: TRBV3-1; d_gene: -; abundance: -; CDR3nt: TGTGCCAGCAGCCCTACCACGGGGCGGGGTCGGACCGGGGAGCTGTTTTTT; CDR3aa: CASSPTTGRGRTGELFF
j_gene: TRBJ1-1; v_gene: TRBV6-1; d_gene: -; abundance: many; CDR3nt: TGTGCCAGCAGTACTAACAGTTCCCCGAACACTGAAGCTTTCTTT; CDR3aa: CASSTNSSPNTEAFF
j_gene: TRBJ2-7; v_gene: TRBV19; d_gene: -; abundance: few; CDR3nt: TGTGCCAGTAGTGACGCACGGGGCCCCTCCTACGAGCAGTACTTC; CDR3aa: CASSDARGPSYEQYF
j_gene: TRBJ1-1; v_gene: TRBV9; d_gene: TRBD1; abundance: few; CDR3nt: TGTGCCAGCAGCGTAGAAGGATGGGACAGTTCTGAAGCTTTCTTT; CDR3aa: CASSVEGWDSSEAFF
j_gene: TRBJ1-6; v_gene: TRBV5-1; d_gene: TRBD1; abundance: -; CDR3nt: TGCGCCAGCAGACCAGACAGGGACGAATGGTCACCCCTCCACTTT; CDR3aa: CASRPDRDEWSPLHF
j_gene: TRBJ2-5; v_gene: TRBV7-2; d_gene: -; abundance: many; CDR3nt: TGTGCCAGCAGCTCATACCGGGGGGAGACCCAGTACTTC; CDR3aa: CASSSYRGETQYF
j_gene: TRBJ2-1; v_gene: TRBV24-1; d_gene: TRBD2; abundance: few; CDR3nt: TGTGCCGCGGCCGGGAGGACGACGAATGAGCAGTTCTTC; CDR3aa: CAAAGRTTNEQFF
j_gene: TRBJ1-1; v_gene: TRBV7-9; d_gene: TRBD1; abundance: -; CDR3nt: TGTGCCAGCAGCCCCACAGGGGGCGCGAGCAACACTGAAGCTTTCTTT; CDR3aa: CASSPTGGASNTEAFF
j_gene: TRBJ2-3; v_gene: TRBV11-3; d_gene: TRBD2; abundance: -; CDR3nt: TGTGCCAGCAGCTTATTCCGGGGGGGGGCGAGCACAGATACGCAGTATTTT; CDR3aa: CASSLFRGGASTDTQYF
j_gene: TRBJ1-1; v_gene: TRBV30; d_gene: -; abundance: many; CDR3nt: TGTGCCTGGAGGTATATCGCCCCTGAAGCTTTCTTT; CDR3aa: CAWRYIAPEAFF
j_gene: TRBJ2-2; v_gene: TRBV5-1; d_gene: -; abundance: -; CDR3nt: TGCGCCAGCAGCTTTGTGACAGACTCTTCGAACACCGGGGAGCTGTTTTTT; CDR3aa: CASSFVTDSSNTGELFF
j_gene: TRBJ1-5; v_gene: TRBV27; d_gene: -; abundance: few; CDR3nt: TGTGCCAGCAGTTCCTATGGCAGAACCAATCAGCCCCAGCATTTT; CDR3aa: CASSSYGRTNQPQHF
j_gene: TRBJ1-2; v_gene: TRBV15; d_gene: -; abundance: many; CDR3nt: TGTGCCACCAGCAGGTCCTCGGGGATCAACTATGGCTACACCTTC; CDR3aa: CATSRSSGINYGYTF
j_gene: TRBJ2-2; v_gene: TRBV7-9; d_gene: -; abundance: few; CDR3nt: TGTGCCAGCAGCTTGGCCGGACAGATTAACCCGAACACCGGGGAGCTGTTTTTT; CDR3aa: CASSLAGQINPNTGELFF
j_gene: TRBJ2-5; v_gene: TRBV18; d_gene: -; abundance: few; CDR3nt: TGTGCCAGCAACAGGGTCAGGGACCAAGAGACCCAGTACTTC; CDR3aa: CASNRVRDQETQYF
j_gene: TRBJ2-2; v_gene: TRBV30; d_gene: -; abundance: few; CDR3nt: TGTGCCTGGAGCGCCGACCTGGGCGGGGAGCTGTTTTTT; CDR3aa: CAWSADLGGELFF
j_gene: TRBJ1-6; v_gene: TRBV6-1; d_gene: TRBD1; abundance: many; CDR3nt: TGTGCCAGCAGTGAAGCGGAGGGACAGGGAAATTCACCCCTCCACTTT; CDR3aa: CASSEAEGQGNSPLHF
j_gene: TRBJ1-4; v_gene: TRBV11-2; d_gene: TRBD1; abundance: -; CDR3nt: TGTGCCAGCAGCTTCGACCAGGGGGTGGGAAAACTGTTTTTT; CDR3aa: CASSFDQGVGKLFF
j_gene: TRBJ2-1; v_gene: TRBV28; d_gene: -; abundance: -; CDR3nt: TGTGCCAGCAGTCCCCGGGACTTCCTTGGAGGTTCCTACAATGAGCAGTTCTTC; CDR3aa: CASSPRDFLGGSYNEQFF
j_gene: TRBJ2-7; v_gene: TRBV11-2; d_gene: TRBD1; abundance: few; CDR3nt: TGTGCCAGCAGCTTAGGATTCGAACAGGGGCTTTCCTACGAGCAGTACTTC; CDR3aa: CASSLGFEQGLSYEQYF
j_gene: TRBJ1-2; v_gene: TRBV20-1; d_gene: -; abundance: few; CDR3nt: TGCAGTGCTAGAGAAGGGAAAGGGGCCTATGGCTACACCTTC; CDR3aa: CSAREGKGAYGYTF
j_gene: TRBJ1-2; v_gene: TRBV6-5; d_gene: -; abundance: -; CDR3nt: TGTGCCAGCAGTTACCCCTCTGGGACTAGCTATGGCTACACCTTC; CDR3aa: CASSYPSGTSYGYTF
j_gene: TRBJ1-2; v_gene: TRBV20-1; d_gene: TRBD1; abundance: many; CDR3nt: TGCAGCGCCAGTGGGACAGGGGTTAACTATGGCTACACCTTC; CDR3aa: CSASGTGVNYGYTF
j_gene: TRBJ2-2; v_gene: TRBV6-1; d_gene: -; abundance: once; CDR3nt: TGTGCCAGCAAACAGACACCGAACACCGGGGAGCTGTTTTTT; CDR3aa: CASKQTPNTGELFF
j_gene: TRBJ1-1; v_gene: TRBV5-1; d_gene: -; abundance: -; CDR3nt: TGCGCCAGCAGCTTGCGACGATCTCCGGCGCGGAACACTGAAGCTTTCTTT; CDR3aa: CASSLRRSPARNTEAFF
j_gene: TRBJ2-1; v_gene: TRBV29-1; d_gene: -; abundance: -; CDR3nt: TGCAGCGTTCAAGGCCGCTCCTACAATGAGCAGTTCTTC; CDR3aa: CSVQGRSYNEQFF
j_gene: TRBJ1-1; v_gene: TRBV6-5; d_gene: TRBD1; abundance: few; CDR3nt: TGTGCCAGCAGTTTGCTCCGACAGGGATCTGAAGCTTTCTTT; CDR3aa: CASSLLRQGSEAFF
j_gene: TRBJ2-7; v_gene: TRBV3-1; d_gene: TRBD1; abundance: few; CDR3nt: TGTGCCAGCAGCCATACGACGGACAGGGTCGAGCAGTACTTC; CDR3aa: CASSHTTDRVEQYF
j_gene: TRBJ2-2; v_gene: TRBV24-1; d_gene: -; abundance: -; CDR3nt: TGTGCCACCAGTGAGGCCCGACTCGTCTCGGGTCCCGGGGAGCTGTTTTTT; CDR3aa: CATSEARLVSGPGELFF
j_gene: TRBJ1-6; v_gene: TRBV29-1; d_gene: -; abundance: many; CDR3nt: TGCAGCGTTGCCGGAGACGGGAATTCACCCCTCCACTTT; CDR3aa: CSVAGDGNSPLHF
j_gene: TRBJ2-2; v_gene: TRBV12-5; d_gene: TRBD1; abundance: many; CDR3nt: TGTGCTAGTGGTTTGACCAGGGGGCGTAACGGGGAGCTGTTTTTT; CDR3aa: CASGLTRGRNGELFF
j_gene: TRBJ2-1; v_gene: TRBV12-3/TRBV12-4; d_gene: -; abundance: -; CDR3nt: TGTGCCAGCAGTTTTGGTTCCCAGGTCTTAACCTCCTACAATGAGCAGTTCTTC; CDR3aa: CASSFGSQVLTSYNEQFF
j_gene: TRBJ2-2; v_gene: TRBV28; d_gene: -; abundance: many; CDR3nt: TGTGCCAGCAGCTCCTACACGGACACCGGGGAGCTGTTTTTT; CDR3aa: CASSSYTDTGELFF
j_gene: TRBJ1-1; v_gene: TRBV18; d_gene: -; abundance: many; CDR3nt: TGTGCCAGCTCACCACCGGCCGGGAGACAGGAAGCTTTCTTT; CDR3aa: CASSPPAGRQEAFF
j_gene: TRBJ1-2; v_gene: TRBV29-1; d_gene: TRBD1; abundance: -; CDR3nt: TGCAGCGTGGCCACAGGGGAATATGGCTACACCTTC; CDR3aa: CSVATGEYGYTF
j_gene: TRBJ2-7; v_gene: TRBV6-1; d_gene: -; abundance: many; CDR3nt: TGTGCCAGCTCCAAACCCCTCGTGAAGCTGAGCTCCTACGAGCAGTACTTC; CDR3aa: CASSKPLVKLSSYEQYF
j_gene: TRBJ1-4; v_gene: TRBV18; d_gene: -; abundance: few; CDR3nt: TGTGCCAGCTCACCGACAGGCGTCCGGATGGCTAATGAAAAACTGTTTTTT; CDR3aa: CASSPTGVRMANEKLFF
j_gene: TRBJ2-3; v_gene: TRBV12-3/TRBV12-4; d_gene: -; abundance: few; CDR3nt: TGTGCCGACGAATACGATACGCAGTATTTT; CDR3aa: CADEYDTQYF
j_gene: TRBJ1-4; v_gene: TRBV3-1; d_gene: -; abundance: few; CDR3nt: TGTGCCAGCAGCCATCATAACTCCAATGAAAAACTGTTTTTT; CDR3aa: CASSHHNSNEKLFF
j_gene: TRBJ1-4; v_gene: TRBV7-2; d_gene: -; abundance: few; CDR3nt: TGTGCCAGCAGCTTACAGGCGGGACTTAATGAAAAACTGTTTTTT; CDR3aa: CASSLQAGLNEKLFF
j_gene: TRBJ1-4; v_gene: TRBV5-4; d_gene: -; abundance: -; CDR3nt: TGTGCCAGCAGCTTGAGGGTCGGGGGACGAGTAAACAGAAATGAAAAACTGTTTTTT; CDR3aa: CASSLRVGGRVNRNEKLFF
j_gene: TRBJ2-3; v_gene: TRBV5-1; d_gene: -; abundance: -; CDR3nt: TGCGCCAGCAGCTCAACGGGATCAGGGGATACGCAGTATTTT; CDR3aa: CASSSTGSGDTQYF
j_gene: TRBJ1-2; v_gene: TRBV18; d_gene: TRBD1; abundance: -; CDR3nt: TGTGCCAGCTCACACGGACAGGTTGGCTACACCTTC; CDR3aa: CASSHGQVGYTF
j_gene: TRBJ2-7; v_gene: TRBV9; d_gene: TRBD2; abundance: few; CDR3nt: TGTGCCAGCAGCGTAGCCGAGCGGGACTACGAGCAGTACTTC; CDR3aa: CASSVAERDYEQYF
j_gene: TRBJ1-3; v_gene: TRBV7-3; d_gene: TRBD1; abundance: -; CDR3nt: TGTGCCAGCAGCTCGGACAGGGCCTACTCTGGAAACACCATATATTTT; CDR3aa: CASSSDRAYSGNTIYF
j_gene: TRBJ1-5; v_gene: TRBV6-5; d_gene: -; abundance: many; CDR3nt: TGTGCCAGCAGTTACGGATCTGTCACGCCCCAGCATTTT; CDR3aa: CASSYGSVTPQHF
j_gene: TRBJ2-4; v_gene: TRBV2; d_gene: -; abundance: many; CDR3nt: TGTGCCAGCACCTTGACAGGAAATCAGTACTTC; CDR3aa: CASTLTGNQYF
j_gene: TRBJ2-7; v_gene: TRBV18; d_gene: TRBD2; abundance: -; CDR3nt: TGTGCCAGCTCACCACGAGGCGGCGGGAGGGCCTACGAGCAGTACTTC; CDR3aa: CASSPRGGGRAYEQYF
j_gene: TRBJ2-7; v_gene: TRBV7-8; d_gene: -; abundance: -; CDR3nt: TGTGCCAGCAGCTTAGGGAGCAATAGTGGGTACGAGCAGTACTTC; CDR3aa: CASSLGSNSGYEQYF